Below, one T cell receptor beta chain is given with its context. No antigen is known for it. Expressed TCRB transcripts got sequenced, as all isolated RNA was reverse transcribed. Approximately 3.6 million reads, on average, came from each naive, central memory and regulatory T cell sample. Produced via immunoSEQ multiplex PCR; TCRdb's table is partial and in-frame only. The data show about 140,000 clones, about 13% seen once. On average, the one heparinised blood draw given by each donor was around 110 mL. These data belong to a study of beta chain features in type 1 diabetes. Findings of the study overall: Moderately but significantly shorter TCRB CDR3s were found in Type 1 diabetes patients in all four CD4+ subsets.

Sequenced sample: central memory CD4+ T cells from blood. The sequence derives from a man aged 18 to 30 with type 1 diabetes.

The CDR3 DNA reads TGTGCCAGCTCACCAGCAGGGACCTACGAGCAGTACTTC. It yields the protein CASSPAGTYEQYF. This chain joins TRBV18 and TRBJ2-7; possibly TRBD1 for D (5 bases). Germline values: CDR1 KGHSH, CDR2 LQKENI. With 2 bases removed from V and 2 bases from J, the gap between germline ends came to 7 bases. CDR3 length equals 13 residues.